Following are 27 T cell receptor beta chains from one sample sequenced in a study of sequential checkpoint blockade in melanoma. Regarding treatment: randomized to nivolumab then ipilimumab (arm A) or the reverse (arm B). Profiling relied on immunoSEQ multiplex PCR, and the TCRdb table lists in-frame clones only, not all of them. Among 20,000 to 25,000 clones listed, under 30% were seen once. Sequenced here: tumor tissue (inferred from file names), sampled from a patient given nivolumab and ipilimumab in sequence. The receptor source for this set is a human donor with melanoma.

The chain employs TRBV19 and TRBJ1-1; 10 bases are a match to TRBD1. CDR3 length: 17 residues. J gave up 5 bases and V 4 bases, and 13 bases lay outside the gene matches. Germline lookup yields CDR1 LNHDA and CDR2 SQIVND (reference sequence). CDR3 in amino acids: CASSKSPRDRGRTEAFF. As DNA, the CDR3 is TGTGCCAGTAGTAAATCCCCCCGGGACAGGGGACGGACTGAAGCTTTCTTT.

The chain employs TRBV7-5 and TRBJ1-1; TRBD1 is taken as the D call from the table, unchecked against the DNA. TRBV7-5 is a documented pseudogene. The CDR3 is made up of 14 amino acids. The CDR3 spells CASSHATENTEAFF. CDR3 in DNA: TGTGCCAGCAGCCACGCTACAGAGAACACTGAAGCTTTCTTT.

The chain recombines TRBV15 with TRBJ1-5; 7 bases agree with TRBD1. The CDR3 covers 14 residues. Per germline, CDR1 LNHNV and CDR2 YYDKDF (reference sequence). J lost 7 bases, V lost 5 bases, and 8 bases had no gene match. For the CDR3, the DNA is TGTGCCACCAGCCTTACAGGGGTTGGGCAGCCCCAGCATTTT. It is translated as CATSLTGVGQPQHF.

This clone was observed at least ten times. The rearrangement joins TRBV10-3 to TRBJ1-5, with TRBD1 matching over 8 bases. V gave up 2 bases and J gave up 0 bases; unmatched junction bases: 3. Germline V gives CDR1 ENHRY, CDR2 SYGVKD. The length of the CDR3 is 16 residues. The CDR3 DNA reads TGTGCCATCAGTGAGGCACAGGGGGATAGCAATCAGCCCCAGCATTTT. Translation: CAISEAQGDSNQPQHF.

This chain connects TRBV9 to TRBJ2-1; the match to TRBD2 covers 9 bases. The ends lost 6 bases at V and 7 bases at J; junction bases unmatched: 14. Germline CDR1 is SGDLS and CDR2 is YYNGEE. The CDR3 runs to 16 residues. Here the CDR3 reads CASIASTALAGNEQFF. The CDR3 coding sequence is TGTGCCAGCATAGCCTCGACAGCTCTAGCGGGGAATGAGCAGTTCTTC.

This clone appeared a few times. J is TRBJ1-3 and V is TRBV2, with 8 bases matching TRBD1. The trim removed 4 bases at V and 4 bases at J, leaving 6 bases unmatched. Per germline, CDR1 SNHLY and CDR2 FYNNEI. This CDR3 contains 15 residues. The CDR3 sequence is CASSVDRGPGNTIYF. Here the CDR3 DNA reads TGTGCCAGCAGTGTAGACAGGGGCCCCGGAAACACCATATATTTT.

J is TRBJ2-1 and V is TRBV10-2, with 7 bases matching TRBD2. This CDR3 spans 17 amino acids. V shed 0 bases, J shed 6 bases, and the junction held 11 bases outside the gene matches. Germline CDR1 reads WSHSY; CDR2 reads SAAADI. CDR3 amino acids: CASSESIERGPFNEQFF. CDR3 sequence (DNA): TGCGCCAGCAGTGAGTCGATCGAGCGGGGCCCCTTCAATGAGCAGTTCTTC.

This clone is judged medium-sized (0.01 to 0.1%). This chain connects TRBV14 to TRBJ2-7; 13 bases align to TRBD2. Trimming removed 6 bases from V and 4 bases from J; junction bases left unmatched: 3. The germline V gene encodes CDR1 SGHDN and CDR2 FVKESK. The CDR3 is 14 amino acids. The CDR3 bases are TGTGCCAGCAGTCCGGGACTAGCGGGGTACGAGCAGTACTTC. Protein product: CASSPGLAGYEQYF.

This clone was counted once. The chain couples TRBV19 to TRBJ1-1, with D maybe TRBD1 (6 bases). V was pared by 5 bases and J by 5 bases, with 18 bases between. This CDR3 contains 15 residues. The germline V gene has CDR1 LNHDA and CDR2 SQIVND (reference sequence). The CDR3 sequence: CASSEDSEGFTEAFF. The DNA of the CDR3 is TGTGCCAGTAGTGAGGACAGCGAGGGATTTACTGAAGCTTTCTTT.

This sequence joins TRBV7-2 and TRBJ1-4, with D perhaps matching TRBD1 (5 bases). CDR3 size: 13 residues. In germline, CDR1 is SGHTA, CDR2 FQGNSA. Trimming left V 4 bases short and J 4 bases short, with 7 bases between. CDR3 sequence: CASSWGDNEKLFF. In DNA, the CDR3 is TGTGCCAGCAGCTGGGGCGATAATGAAAAACTGTTTTTT.

The chain couples TRBV5-1 to TRBJ1-2; 10 positions match TRBD1. Germline lookup yields CDR1 SGHRS and CDR2 YFSETQ. The CDR3 extends over 15 amino acids. Unmatched junction bases numbered 6, after V lost 7 bases and J lost 0 bases. CDR3 sequence (DNA): TGCGCCAGCCGGCCGGGACAGGGGCCTAACTATGGCTACACCTTC. Translated, it gives CASRPGQGPNYGYTF.

Only a few counts were recorded for this clone. The gene calls are TRBV5-1 and TRBJ1-5; no definite D call. Between the trimmed V and J ends, which lost 4 bases and 1 base, there was a span of 12 bases. Germline V gives CDR1 SGHRS, CDR2 YFSETQ. This CDR3 spans 15 amino acids. This CDR3 reads CASSQESGSNQPQHF. DNA of the CDR3: TGCGCCAGCAGCCAAGAATCAGGCAGCAATCAGCCCCAGCATTTT.

The chain uses TRBV18 and TRBJ2-3; no reliable D call. The CDR3 is 17 amino acids. Germline values: CDR1 KGHSH, CDR2 LQKENI. V dropped 0 bases and J dropped 2 bases, with 15 bases sitting between them. CDR3 sequence: CASSPPVDPKDTDTQYF. The CDR3 DNA sequence: TGTGCCAGCTCACCACCGGTAGACCCCAAGGACACAGATACGCAGTATTTT.

The chain employs TRBV23-1 and TRBJ1-3; TRBD1 agrees at 7 bases. TRBV23-1 is given ORF status, its function remaining uncertain. V dropped 6 bases and J dropped 4; count of bases not matched to a gene: 3. This CDR3 region has 13 residues. CDR3 sequence (DNA): TGCGCCAGCAGCTCGACAGGGGGAAACACCATATATTTT. It is translated as CASSSTGGNTIYF.

This clone was seen a handful of times. V usage is TRBV9 and J usage is TRBJ2-3; D is unresolved. Trimming shortened V by 6 bases and J by 0 bases, and 11 bases separated the two germline ends. Per the germline V gene, CDR1 is SGDLS and CDR2 is YYNGEE. The CDR3 is 14 amino acids. The CDR3 region has the DNA TGTGCCAGCAACCAGGCAGCCAGCACAGATACGCAGTATTTT. It encodes CASNQAASTDTQYF.

This clone has more than one count but fewer than ten. The rearrangement uses TRBV18 and TRBJ1-1; D remains ambiguous. Germline V gives CDR1 KGHSH, CDR2 LQKENI. Trimming pared 7 bases from V and 0 bases from J, leaving 3 bases between. The CDR3 is 11 residues long. The CDR3 DNA sequence: TGTGCCAGCTTCATGAACACTGAAGCTTTCTTT. It codes for CASFMNTEAFF.

This clone has a handful of counts. The chain joins TRBV11-3 to TRBJ2-1, with D perhaps matching TRBD1 (5 bases). This CDR3 contains 15 residues. Germline CDR1 reads SGHNT; CDR2 reads YENEEA. The V and J ends lost 3 bases and 4 bases respectively, with 13 bases between them. The CDR3: CASSLGDRAYNEQFF. The CDR3 nucleotides read TGTGCCAGCAGCTTGGGTGACAGAGCTTACAATGAGCAGTTCTTC.

The chain has TRBV5-1 and TRBJ2-3, with D unclear. Trimming pared 0 bases from V and 4 bases from J, leaving 15 bases between. The germline gives CDR1 SGHRS, CDR2 YFSETQ. The CDR3 length is 16 residues. This CDR3 reads CASSLAARGDADTQYF. The CDR3 DNA reads TGCGCCAGCAGCTTGGCAGCCAGAGGAGATGCAGATACGCAGTATTTT.

This clone has only a few counts. The rearrangement joins TRBV11-3 to TRBJ2-6; 8 bases align to TRBD1. J was trimmed by 0 bases and V by 3 bases; bases with no gene match: 7. The CDR3 has 18 residues. The V gene's germline CDR1 is SGHNT and CDR2 YENEEA. The CDR3 region is CASSFARGRSSGANVLTF. DNA of the CDR3: TGTGCCAGCAGCTTTGCCAGGGGGCGCTCCTCTGGGGCCAACGTCCTGACTTTC.

The chain has TRBV28 and TRBJ2-3, with TRBD1 as a possible D gene (6 bases). CDR1 and CDR2 (germline): MDHEN, SYDVKM. Trimming took 4 bases from V and 1 from J, leaving 12 bases between them. The CDR3 is made up of 15 amino acids. The CDR3 bases are TGTGCCAGCAGTTCAGGGGCGGTGGGCACAGATACGCAGTATTTT. It is translated as CASSSGAVGTDTQYF. Full variable domain (remainder filled in from reference TRBV28 and TRBJ2-3): DVKVTQSSRYLVKRTGEKVFLECVQDMDHENMFWYRQDPGLGLRLIYFSYDVKMKEKGDIPEGYSVSREKKERFSLILESASTNQTSMYLCASSSGAVGTDTQYFGPGTRLTVL.

This clone has more than one count but fewer than ten. V usage is TRBV28 and J usage is TRBJ1-4; possible D gene TRBD1, 5 bases. The length of the CDR3 is 15 residues. Germline V gives CDR1 MDHEN, CDR2 SYDVKM. The germline V and J ends were trimmed by 2 bases and 5 bases, with 12 bases remaining between them. The CDR3: CASSLPGTANEKLFF. The DNA of the CDR3 is TGTGCCAGCAGTTTACCCGGGACGGCGAATGAAAAACTGTTTTTT.

V gene TRBV6-8 combines with J gene TRBJ1-1; D perhaps matches TRBD1 (6 bases). Looked up from germline, CDR1 is MNHGY and CDR2 is SAAAGT. V lost 7 bases to trimming and J lost 6 bases, with 15 bases between them. The CDR3 loop spans 13 amino acids. CDR3 sequence (DNA): TGTGCCAGCACCGAGACAGGAAAGTCTGAAGCTTTCTTT. Its protein is CASTETGKSEAFF.

The chain employs TRBV5-1 and TRBJ2-3; TRBD2 is a possible D gene (5 bases). V shed 2 bases and J shed 1 base, with 11 bases lying between them. The CDR3 totals 15 residues. Germline assignment: CDR1 SGHRS and CDR2 YFSETQ. The CDR3 DNA is TGCGCCAGCAGCTTCTCGGACTCGGGCACAGATACGCAGTATTTT. Its translation: CASSFSDSGTDTQYF.

The rearrangement joins TRBV7-8 to TRBJ2-1; 9 nucleotides line up with TRBD2. With V trimmed by 4 bases and J by 10 bases, 5 bases remained unmatched. The CDR3 covers 13 residues. Germline values: CDR1 SGHVS, CDR2 FQNEAQ. CDR3 residues: CASSWVLAGEQFF. CDR3 nucleotide sequence: TGTGCCAGCAGCTGGGTGCTAGCGGGAGAGCAGTTCTTC.

This clone was seen a handful of times. The rearrangement links TRBV30 to TRBJ1-5, with no clear D. The CDR3 spans 13 residues. V dropped 0 bases and J dropped 2 bases, with 5 bases sitting between them. Germline V gives CDR1 GTSNPN, CDR2 SVGIG (reference sequence). For the CDR3, the DNA is TGTGCCTGGAGTGTTCTAGGCAATCAGCCCCAGCATTTT. Encoded protein: CAWSVLGNQPQHF.

The genes are TRBV15 and TRBJ2-1; 8 positions match TRBD1. Germline loops: CDR1 LNHNV, CDR2 YYDKDF (reference sequence). The CDR3 runs 16 residues. V was pared by 2 bases and J by 5 bases, with 8 bases of the junction left unmatched. CDR3 bases: TGTGCCACCAGCAGACAGGGGGCAGGGGTCGACAATGAGCAGTTCTTC. Translated: CATSRQGAGVDNEQFF.

The chain couples TRBV5-1 to TRBJ2-1; tentatively, D is TRBD1 (7 bases). The V and J ends lost 0 bases and 8 bases respectively, with 15 bases between them. Per germline, CDR1 SGHRS and CDR2 YFSETQ. The CDR3 is made up of 15 amino acids. Here the CDR3 DNA reads TGCGCCAGCAGCTTGGGACTAGAGGGGGCAGATGAGCAGTTCTTC. Translated: CASSLGLEGADEQFF.